Listed below are T cell receptor beta chains from one sample, sequenced in a study of long-term antiretroviral therapy in people with HIV. Clones were read by immunoSEQ multiplex PCR, and TCRdb kept only the in-frame ones, dropping some. The table records 20,000 to 30,000 clones, almost 90% of them present only once. This specimen was unsorted PBMCs, taken about 4.3 years after starting antiretroviral therapy. These receptors were taken from a man aged 25-45 years with HIV. Both conserved end residues are trimmed from each CDR3.

J | V | CDR3
TRBJ1-1 | TRBV11-2 | ASSLVGSGSEAF
TRBJ2-1 | TRBV9 | ASSEDFLDEQF
TRBJ2-2 | TRBV4-1 | ASSGSSGNTGELF
TRBJ2-7 | TRBV7-9 | ASTHDMWEQY
TRBJ2-7 | TRBV4-1 | ASSQGTSDGEQY
TRBJ1-3 | TRBV4-3 | ASSQATDPGNTIY
TRBJ2-3 | TRBV5-6 | ASSIWASPDTQY
TRBJ2-2 | TRBV6-1 | ASIWQLWSGELF
TRBJ2-7 | TRBV6-5 | ASRTIQGGYEQY
TRBJ1-2 | TRBV7-8 | ASSLAQIRTYGYT
TRBJ2-7 | TRBV13 | ASSLSAGTSYEQY
TRBJ2-5 | TRBV7-9 | ASSNPPLPGQGSGETQY
TRBJ1-2 | TRBV6-5 | ASSYSRTAYGYT
TRBJ1-2 | TRBV5-1 | ASSLGGGLGDYGYT
TRBJ2-7 | TRBV27 | ASSPWDSYEQY
TRBJ1-5 | TRBV19 | ASSISGGQPQH
TRBJ1-4 | TRBV19 | ASSQRGQDEKLF
TRBJ2-3 | TRBV7-9 | ASSLRTSGPSASTDTQY
TRBJ2-7 | TRBV27 | ASSLGRDISYEQY
TRBJ1-2 | TRBV14 | ASSQGAFGANYGYT
TRBJ1-1 | TRBV6-1 | ASSEASRNTEAF
TRBJ2-5 | TRBV5-1 | ASSEGAGETQY
TRBJ2-2 | TRBV27 | ASSWGSNTGELF
TRBJ1-1 | TRBV9 | ASSPSPPAMNTEAF
TRBJ1-4 | TRBV25-1 | ASSEWGRGGFEKLF
TRBJ2-7 | TRBV19 | ASSKDRDYEQY
TRBJ2-7 | TRBV12-5 | ASGLTSGKEYEQY
TRBJ1-4 | TRBV30 | AWSVRDEKLF
TRBJ2-3 | TRBV7-2 | ASSYSQDTQY
TRBJ1-1 | TRBV10-3 | AISPGQDGTTEAF
TRBJ2-1 | TRBV6-5 | ASSYFSPYNEQF
TRBJ1-6 | TRBV7-8 | ASIPAGDSSSPLH
TRBJ2-7 | TRBV19 | ASSPQREVGYEQY
TRBJ2-3 | TRBV9 | ASSPGTSGGADTQY
TRBJ1-5 | TRBV7-2 | ASSLVQALGPQH
TRBJ2-7 | TRBV5-1 | ASSLARAYEQY
TRBJ2-2 | TRBV7-6 | ASSQRGRWTGELF
TRBJ2-7 | TRBV19 | ASSTTGTGTSYEQY
TRBJ2-2 | TRBV7-3 | ASSSFGGTGVGGRTGELF
TRBJ2-7 | TRBV5-6 | ASSRTGAYEQY
TRBJ2-5 | TRBV2 | ASRGLAGMQETQY
TRBJ1-3 | TRBV6-5 | ASRKRRSSGNTIY
TRBJ2-7 | TRBV25-1 | ASSARTGGVGSYEQY
TRBJ1-1 | TRBV5-5 | ASSLGVGVGTEAF
TRBJ2-7 | TRBV25-1 | ASSDTSGTYEQY
TRBJ1-1 | TRBV4-1 | ASSQTLGHPTEAF
TRBJ2-7 | TRBV15 | ATSEGLVSTGYEQY
TRBJ1-3 | TRBV11-2 | ASSDGTDAGNTIY
TRBJ1-3 | TRBV6-5 | ASRERGGWGNTIY
TRBJ2-3 | TRBV5-4 | ASSPGGRSTDTQY
TRBJ2-6 | TRBV7-9 | ASSLIGANVLT
TRBJ1-1 | TRBV5-1 | ASSLEGNTEAF
TRBJ2-7 | TRBV11-2 | ASSLEPTGTGYEQY
TRBJ2-7 | TRBV9 | ASSVEGPGAEQY
TRBJ2-6 | TRBV19 | ASSIGLDRGPGANVLT